This T cell receptor (beta chain) was found in a study of identical twins. From the 5' RACE reads, TCRdb called clonotypes with MiXCR, one entry per CDR3 protein. The sample contains 570,000 or so distinct CDR3 sequences, 9% to 10% of which appear only once. These data were also reused for a study on yellow fever vaccine responses in identical twins.

This sequence was found in a woman aged 18-30 years in good health. Specimen: PBMCs.

The CDR3 DNA is TGCGCCAGCAGCTGGGACAGGGCTACCGGGGAGCTGTTTTTT. Its protein product is CASSWDRATGELFF. The V call is TRBV5-1, the J call TRBJ2-2; 9 bases are shared with TRBD1. The J segment lost 5 bases and the V segment lost 3 bases, leaving 2 bases of the junction unmatched. Germline loops: CDR1 SGHRS, CDR2 YFSETQ. The CDR3 sequence is 14 residues long.